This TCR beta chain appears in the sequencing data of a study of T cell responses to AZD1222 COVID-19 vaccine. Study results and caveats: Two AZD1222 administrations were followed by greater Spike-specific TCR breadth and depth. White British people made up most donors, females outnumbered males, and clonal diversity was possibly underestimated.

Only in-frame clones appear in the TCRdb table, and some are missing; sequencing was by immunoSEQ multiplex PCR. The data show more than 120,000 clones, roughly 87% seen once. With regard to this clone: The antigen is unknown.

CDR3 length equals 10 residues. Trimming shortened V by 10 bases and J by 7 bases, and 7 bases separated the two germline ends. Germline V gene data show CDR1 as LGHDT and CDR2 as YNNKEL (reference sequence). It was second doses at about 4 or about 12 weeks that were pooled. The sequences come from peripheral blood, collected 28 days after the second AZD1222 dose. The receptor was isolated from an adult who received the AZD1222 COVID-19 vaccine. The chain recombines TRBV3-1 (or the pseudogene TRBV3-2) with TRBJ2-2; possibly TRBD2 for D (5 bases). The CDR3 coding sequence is TGTGCCACCGGAGGCGGGGAGCTGTTTTTT. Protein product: CATGGGELFF.